This T cell receptor beta chain was documented in a study of a mutant IDH1 vaccine in newly diagnosed glioma. Using immunoSEQ multiplex PCR, the repertoire was profiled, and TCRdb retains in-frame clones only, with some absent. Of some 30,000 clones detected, roughly 90% appear once; the ten largest clones hold around 2.4%. Study results and caveats: Shifts in the top peripheral T cell clonotypes seemed unrelated to pseudoprogression.

The sample's time point: week 23, last vaccination. Each vaccine dose was 300 ug of mutant IDH1 20-mer peptide, with topical imiquimod. In its sample, this clone was seen a few times. Its antigen is still unknown. Additional DNA sequences in this sample encode the identical CDR3. The sequencing here drew on PBMCs, taken from a glioma patient whose treatment included an IDH1 peptide vaccine. This clonotype originated in a man in his forties with glioma.

The CDR3 region has the DNA TGTGCCAGCAGTGAGTTGGCAGGAGGAGCAGATACGCAGTATTTT. Its translation is CASSELAGGADTQYF. The J gene is TRBJ2-3, the V gene TRBV6-1, with D possibly TRBD2 on 5 matching bases. Germline V gene data show CDR1 as MNHNS and CDR2 as SASEGT. Trimming shortened V by 3 bases and J by 4 bases, and 14 bases separated the two germline ends. CDR3 length: 15 residues.